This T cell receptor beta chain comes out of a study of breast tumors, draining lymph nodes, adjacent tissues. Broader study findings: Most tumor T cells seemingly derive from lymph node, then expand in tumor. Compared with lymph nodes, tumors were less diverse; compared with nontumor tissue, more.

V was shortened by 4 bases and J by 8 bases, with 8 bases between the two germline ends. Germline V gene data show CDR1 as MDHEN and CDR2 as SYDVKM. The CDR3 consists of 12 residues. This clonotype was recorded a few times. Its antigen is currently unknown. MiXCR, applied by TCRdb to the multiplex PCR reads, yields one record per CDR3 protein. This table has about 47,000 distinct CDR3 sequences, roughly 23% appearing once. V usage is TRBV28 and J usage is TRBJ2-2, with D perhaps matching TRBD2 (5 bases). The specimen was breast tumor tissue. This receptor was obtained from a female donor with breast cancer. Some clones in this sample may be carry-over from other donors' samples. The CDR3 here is CASSSSSGELFF. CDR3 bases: TGTGCCAGCAGTTCTAGCTCTGGGGAGCTGTTTTTT.